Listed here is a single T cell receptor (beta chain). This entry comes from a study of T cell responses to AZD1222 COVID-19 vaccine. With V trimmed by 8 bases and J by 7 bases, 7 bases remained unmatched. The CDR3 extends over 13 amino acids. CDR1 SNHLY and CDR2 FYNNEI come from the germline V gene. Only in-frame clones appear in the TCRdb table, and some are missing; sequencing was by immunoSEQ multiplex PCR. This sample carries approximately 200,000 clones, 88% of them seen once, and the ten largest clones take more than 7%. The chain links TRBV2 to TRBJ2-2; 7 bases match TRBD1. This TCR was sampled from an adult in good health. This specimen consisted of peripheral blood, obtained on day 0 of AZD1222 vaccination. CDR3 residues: CASHRGSSGELFF. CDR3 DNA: TGTGCCAGCCACAGGGGTTCGAGCGGGGAGCTGTTTTTT.